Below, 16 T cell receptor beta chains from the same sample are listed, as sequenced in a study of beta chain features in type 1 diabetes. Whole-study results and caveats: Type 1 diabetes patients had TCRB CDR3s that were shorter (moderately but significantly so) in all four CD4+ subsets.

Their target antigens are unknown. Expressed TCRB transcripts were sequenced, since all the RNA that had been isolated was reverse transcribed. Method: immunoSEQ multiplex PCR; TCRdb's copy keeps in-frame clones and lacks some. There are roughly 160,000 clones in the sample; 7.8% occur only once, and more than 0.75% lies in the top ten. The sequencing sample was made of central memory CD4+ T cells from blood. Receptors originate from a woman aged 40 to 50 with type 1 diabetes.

In DNA, the CDR3 is TGTGCCAGCAGCTTAGGGGTATATCAGCCCCAGCATTTT. This sequence encodes CASSLGVYQPQHF. The chain is built from TRBV5-6 and TRBJ1-5; D perhaps matches TRBD1 (5 bases). Germline V CDR1 and CDR2: SGHDT, YYEEEE. The CDR3 is 13 residues long. With 2 bases removed from V and 5 bases from J, the gap between germline ends came to 8 bases.

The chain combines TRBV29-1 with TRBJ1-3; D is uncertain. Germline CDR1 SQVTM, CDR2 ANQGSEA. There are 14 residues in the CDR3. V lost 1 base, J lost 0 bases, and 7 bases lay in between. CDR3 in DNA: TGCAGCGTTGAAGTTCCTGTCTCTGGAAACACCATATATTTT. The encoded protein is CSVEVPVSGNTIYF. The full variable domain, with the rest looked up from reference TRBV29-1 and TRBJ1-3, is SAVISQKPSRDICQRGTSLTIQCQVDSQVTMMFWYRQQPGQSLTLIATANQGSEATYESGFVIDKFPISRPNLTFSTLTVSNMSPEDSSIYLCSVEVPVSGNTIYFGEGSWLTVV.

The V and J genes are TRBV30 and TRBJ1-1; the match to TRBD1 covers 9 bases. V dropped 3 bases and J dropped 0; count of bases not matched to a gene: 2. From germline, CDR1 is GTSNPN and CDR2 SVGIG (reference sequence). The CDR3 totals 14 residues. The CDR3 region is CAWRGQGMNTEAFF. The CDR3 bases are TGTGCCTGGAGGGGACAGGGTATGAACACTGAAGCTTTCTTT.

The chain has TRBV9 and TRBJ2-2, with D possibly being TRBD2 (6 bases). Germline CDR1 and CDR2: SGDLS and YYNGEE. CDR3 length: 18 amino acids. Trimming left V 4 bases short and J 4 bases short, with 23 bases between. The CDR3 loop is CASSLFVGSGSGTGELFF. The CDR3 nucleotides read TGTGCCAGCAGCCTATTCGTCGGTAGCGGTTCGGGCACCGGGGAGCTGTTTTTT.

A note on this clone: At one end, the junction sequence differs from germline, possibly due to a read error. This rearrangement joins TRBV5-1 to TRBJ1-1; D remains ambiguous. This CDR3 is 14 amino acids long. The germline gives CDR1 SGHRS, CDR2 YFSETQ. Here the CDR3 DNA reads TGCGCCAGCAGTTTGGTATCCGGTAACACTGAAGCTTTCTTT. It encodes CASSLVSGNTEAFF.

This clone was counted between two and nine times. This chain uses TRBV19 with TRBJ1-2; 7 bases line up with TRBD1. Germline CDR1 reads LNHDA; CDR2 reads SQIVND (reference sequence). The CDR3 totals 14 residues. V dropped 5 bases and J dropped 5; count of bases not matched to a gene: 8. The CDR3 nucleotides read TGTGCCAGTAGTTCCCAACGACAGGGTTATGGCTACACCTTC. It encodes CASSSQRQGYGYTF.

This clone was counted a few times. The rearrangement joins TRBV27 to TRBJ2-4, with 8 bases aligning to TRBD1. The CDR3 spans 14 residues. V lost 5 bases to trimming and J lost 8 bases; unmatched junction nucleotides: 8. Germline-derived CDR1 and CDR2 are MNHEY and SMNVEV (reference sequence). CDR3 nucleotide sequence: TGTGCCAGCAGTCAAAGGACAGGGCGAGACATTCAGTACTTC. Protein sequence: CASSQRTGRDIQYF.

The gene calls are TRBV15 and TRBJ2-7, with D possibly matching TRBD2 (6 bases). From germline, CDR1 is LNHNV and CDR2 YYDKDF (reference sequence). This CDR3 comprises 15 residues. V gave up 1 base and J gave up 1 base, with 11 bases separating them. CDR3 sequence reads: CATSRGGGESYEQYF. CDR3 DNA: TGTGCCACCAGCAGAGGCGGAGGGGAATCCTACGAGCAGTACTTC.

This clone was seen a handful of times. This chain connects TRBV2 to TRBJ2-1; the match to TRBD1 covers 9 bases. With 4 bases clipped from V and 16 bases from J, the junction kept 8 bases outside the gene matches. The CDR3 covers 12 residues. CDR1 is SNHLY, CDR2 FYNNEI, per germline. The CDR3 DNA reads TGTGCCAGCAGTGCTAGACAGGGGGTCGAATTCTTC. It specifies CASSARQGVEFF.

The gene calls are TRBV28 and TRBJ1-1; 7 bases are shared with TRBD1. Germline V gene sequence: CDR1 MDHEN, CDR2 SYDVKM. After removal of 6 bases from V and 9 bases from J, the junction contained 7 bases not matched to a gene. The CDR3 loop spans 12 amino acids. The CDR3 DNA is TGTGCCAGCAGCCCAGGACAGGACAAAGCTTTCTTT. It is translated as CASSPGQDKAFF.

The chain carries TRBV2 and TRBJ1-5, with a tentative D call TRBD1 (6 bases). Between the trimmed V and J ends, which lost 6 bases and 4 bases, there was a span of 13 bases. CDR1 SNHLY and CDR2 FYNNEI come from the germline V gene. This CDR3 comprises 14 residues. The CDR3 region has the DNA TGTGCCAGCAGGAGGGGACAAAGTAATCAGCCCCAGCATTTT. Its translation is CASRRGQSNQPQHF.

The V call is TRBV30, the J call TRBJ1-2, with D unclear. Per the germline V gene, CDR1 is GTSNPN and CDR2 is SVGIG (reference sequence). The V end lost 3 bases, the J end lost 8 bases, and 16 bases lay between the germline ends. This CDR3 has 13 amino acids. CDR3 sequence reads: CAWRGPFKVGYTF. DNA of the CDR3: TGTGCCTGGAGGGGCCCATTCAAAGTGGGCTACACCTTC.

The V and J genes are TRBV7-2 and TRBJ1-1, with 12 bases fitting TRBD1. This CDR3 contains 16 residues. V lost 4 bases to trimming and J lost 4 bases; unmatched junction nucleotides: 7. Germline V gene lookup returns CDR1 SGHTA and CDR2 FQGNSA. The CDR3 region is CASSSLGQGAGTEAFF. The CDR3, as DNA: TGTGCCAGCAGCTCACTGGGACAGGGGGCCGGCACTGAAGCTTTCTTT. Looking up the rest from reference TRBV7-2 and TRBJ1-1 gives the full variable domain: GAGVSQSPSNKVTEKGKDVELRCDPISGHTALYWYRQSLGQGLEFLIYFQGNSAPDKSGLPSDRFSAERTGGSVSTLTIQRTQQEDSAVYLCASSSLGQGAGTEAFFGQGTRLTVV.

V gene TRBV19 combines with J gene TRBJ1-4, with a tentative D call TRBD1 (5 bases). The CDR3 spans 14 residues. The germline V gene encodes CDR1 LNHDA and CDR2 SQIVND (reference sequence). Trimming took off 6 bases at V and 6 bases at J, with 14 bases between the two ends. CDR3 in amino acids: CASRTPGHDEKLFF. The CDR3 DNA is TGTGCCAGTAGAACCCCAGGACACGATGAAAAACTGTTTTTT.

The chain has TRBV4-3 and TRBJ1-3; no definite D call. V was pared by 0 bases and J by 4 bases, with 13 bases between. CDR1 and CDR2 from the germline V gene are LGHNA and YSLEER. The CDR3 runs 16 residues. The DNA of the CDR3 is TGCGCCAGCAGCCAAGATTCGGGCGGGGAGGGAAACACCATATATTTT. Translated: CASSQDSGGEGNTIYF.

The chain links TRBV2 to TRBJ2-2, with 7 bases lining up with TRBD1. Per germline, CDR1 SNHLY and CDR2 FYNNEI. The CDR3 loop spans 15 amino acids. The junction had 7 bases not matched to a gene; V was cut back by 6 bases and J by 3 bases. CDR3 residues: CASSPPGQYTGELFF. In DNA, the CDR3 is TGTGCCAGCAGCCCCCCGGGACAGTACACCGGGGAGCTGTTTTTT.